This T cell receptor beta chain was captured in a study of blood T cell repertoires in COVID-19 (dated by TCRdb to about 2020). Some background on the complete study: Samples covering the acute and convalescent phases of COVID-19 were provided by collaborators in the United States, Italy and Spain. The dataset comprised deeply sampled blood TCRbeta repertoires from subjects exposed to, actively infected with, or recovered from COVID-19. Samples were obtained from the ongoing ImmuneRACE study (first 160 participants) and from some 1,200 subjects provided by 6 global collaborators. Where HLA class I and class II types were available, the types were taken from metadata supplied by the sample provider, not from assay-based typing. The prospective study material was composed of cDNA or gDNA derived from T cells, B-cell-depleted T cells, or PBMCs. The repertoires were released in a freely available public database intended as a resource for research on the immune response to SARS-CoV-2. The sample metadata nearly always contained a de-identified subject ID, COVID-19 status, age in years and sex.

Notes on this clone: Its antigen is currently not known. The sample holds no much larger clone one base away, and base qualities are not on file.

Overall results and qualifications from the work: The amount of clinical and demographic metadata varied by source and participant and was provided uncurated.

TCRbeta CDR3 regions were amplified from genomic DNA by means of the immunoSEQ Assay, a bias-controlled multiplex PCR. As for the authors' bioinformatics: Within the assay, amplification of reference gene primers was used to estimate how many nucleated cells each sample contained. To quantify the absolute abundance of each unique TCRbeta CDR3 rearrangement, sequence reads were collapsed and filtered. For each sample, productive Simpson clonality was calculated by taking the square root of Simpson's diversity index across productive rearrangements. Here the immuneACCESS table is served through TCRdb, limited to in-frame sequences with V and J called. Missing clones are a known gap in these copies; in checked studies unresolved V genes cover under half, and the rest lacks a known reason. V, J and clone size derive from that table, while D and trimming were established from the DNA sequence. The table for this sample lists 150,000 to 200,000 clones; around 94% of them were counted only once. About 0.76% of the sample rests with the top ten.

One collaborating source in Seattle enrolled patients during active infection and followed them longitudinally through the course of disease. The collaborating institutions used their own protocols to collect whole blood in K2EDTA tubes. For TCRbeta analysis, collaborator samples were shipped as frozen whole blood, as isolated PBMCs, or as DNA extracted from either sample type. The sequenced sample consisted of peripheral blood. This receptor was obtained from a man aged 25 to 40 with COVID-19, enrolled during active disease.

The CDR3 amino acid sequence is: CASSSGRGQGLNNEQFF. The nucleotide sequence is given as TGTGCCAGCAGCTCCGGGAGGGGACAGGGACTTAACAATGAGCAGTTCTTC. In this chain, TRBV7-9 is recombined with TRBJ2-1; TRBD1 could be the D gene, as 9 bases match. V lost 4 bases and J lost 5 bases; the stretch between them is 21 bases long. Reading from cysteine to phenylalanine, the CDR3 counts 17 amino acids. The kept DNA is CDR3 alone, 51 bases in frame from the first base. The CDR1 and CDR2 encoded by the germline V gene (reference sequence) are SEHNR and FQNEAQ.